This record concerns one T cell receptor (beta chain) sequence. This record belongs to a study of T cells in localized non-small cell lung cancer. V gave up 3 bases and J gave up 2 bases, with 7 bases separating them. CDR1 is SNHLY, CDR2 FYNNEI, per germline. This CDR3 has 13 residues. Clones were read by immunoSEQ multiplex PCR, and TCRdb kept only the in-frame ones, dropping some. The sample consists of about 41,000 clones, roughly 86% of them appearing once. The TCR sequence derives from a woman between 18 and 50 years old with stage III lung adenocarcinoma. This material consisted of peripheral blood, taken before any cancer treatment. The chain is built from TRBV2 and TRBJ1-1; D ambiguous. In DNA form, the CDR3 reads TGTGCCAGCAGTGAGGGTATCAACACTGAAGCTTTCTTT. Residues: CASSEGINTEAFF.